The 14 T cell receptor beta chains reported below all come from one sample, sequenced in a study of cytomegalovirus exposure and HLA in healthy donors. Amplification used 60 Vbeta primers and 13 Jbeta primers. This table comes from immunoSEQ multiplex PCR, and its TCRdb copy is limited to in-frame clones, with some not included. The sample yields over 100,000 clones, over 9.5% seen once. Sequencing was performed on PBMCs. The receptors shown here come from a man in his forties in good health and CMV-seropositive.

The chain is built from TRBV7-2 and TRBJ1-4, with 9 bases aligning to TRBD1. Germline trimming cut 5 bases from V and 8 bases from J; bases unmatched to any gene: 9. The germline gives CDR1 SGHTA, CDR2 FQGNSA. The CDR3 extends over 15 amino acids. For the CDR3, the DNA is TGTGCCAGCAGCCCGGTACAGGGGGCGTGGGAAAAACTGTTTTTT. Translation: CASSPVQGAWEKLFF.

J is TRBJ2-7 and V is TRBV4-1, with 8 bases aligning to TRBD1. The V and J ends lost 4 bases and 0 bases, in that order; junction bases with no gene match: 8. The CDR3 extends over 16 amino acids. Looked up from germline, CDR1 is MGHRA and CDR2 is YSYEKL. The CDR3 protein is CASSPSTTGGSYEQYF. DNA of the CDR3: TGCGCCAGCAGCCCCTCAACTACAGGGGGCTCCTACGAGCAGTACTTC.

The table lists this clone with a few counts. The V and J genes are TRBV29-1 and TRBJ2-7, with D possibly being TRBD1 (6 bases). V lost 6 bases and J lost 0, with 12 bases in between. Per the germline V gene, CDR1 is SQVTM and CDR2 is ANQGSEA. This CDR3 comprises 13 residues. CDR3 residues: CSVLTGRSYEQYF. CDR3 coding DNA: TGCAGCGTGCTGACAGGACGCTCCTACGAGCAGTACTTC.

This rearrangement joins TRBV14 to TRBJ2-1, with TRBD1 matching over 10 bases. There are 18 residues in the CDR3. Trimming at V came to 0 bases and at J to 10 bases, leaving 15 bases not matched to a gene. Germline CDR1 reads SGHDN; CDR2 reads FVKESK. DNA for the CDR3: TGTGCCAGCAGCCAAGATATTGGTGGGTCGGGACAGGGGCGAGAGCAGTTCTTC. This encodes CASSQDIGGSGQGREQFF.

The rearrangement links TRBV11-2 to TRBJ2-7; TRBD2 aligns across 16 bases. Trimming removed 4 bases from V and 3 bases from J; junction bases left unmatched: 3. CDR3 size: 16 residues. Germline CDR1 is SGHAT and CDR2 is FQNNGV. The DNA for the CDR3 is TGTGCCAGCAGCTCGGGACTAGCGGGAGGGTACTACGAGCAGTACTTC. Residues: CASSSGLAGGYYEQYF.

This clone was detected a few times. This chain connects TRBV5-6 to TRBJ2-3, with 8 bases that match TRBD1. There are 14 residues in the CDR3. The germline V gene has CDR1 SGHDT and CDR2 YYEEEE. V lost 4 bases to trimming and J lost 4 bases; unmatched junction nucleotides: 5. DNA for the CDR3: TGTGCCAGCAGCCTCGGACAGGGCTCAGATACGCAGTATTTT. Translating gives CASSLGQGSDTQYF.

This clone turned up a few times. This chain links TRBV4-1 with TRBJ1-5, with D maybe TRBD1 (6 bases). Per the germline V gene, CDR1 is MGHRA and CDR2 is YSYEKL. This CDR3 comprises 17 residues. V was pared by 3 bases and J by 6 bases, with 21 bases between. CDR3 bases: TGCGCCAGCAGCCACACCGTGAGCAGGGGAAGGGTTCAGCCCCAGCATTTT. This sequence encodes CASSHTVSRGRVQPQHF.

This clone was detected a few times. V is TRBV29-1 and J is TRBJ2-1, with D possibly matching TRBD2 (5 bases). Germline-derived CDR1 and CDR2 are SQVTM and ANQGSEA. The CDR3 runs 15 residues. V gave up 4 bases and J gave up 0 bases, with 13 bases separating them. The CDR3 sequence: CSVVQRSFSYNEQFF. The CDR3 DNA sequence: TGCAGCGTTGTGCAGCGGAGCTTCTCCTACAATGAGCAGTTCTTC.

V and J are TRBV21-1 and TRBJ1-3; TRBD1 is the table's D call and was not checked against the DNA. TRBV21-1 is an annotated pseudogene. This CDR3 contains 17 residues. The DNA for the CDR3 is TGTGCCAGCAGCAAAAAAGGACAGAAGAGCTCTGGAAACACCATATATTTT. It encodes CASSKKGQKSSGNTIYF.

A few counts support this clone. The gene calls are TRBV28 and TRBJ1-2, with 7 bases fitting TRBD1. The J segment lost 0 bases and the V segment lost 2 bases, leaving 3 bases of the junction unmatched. CDR1 and CDR2 from the germline V gene are MDHEN and SYDVKM. The CDR3 has 15 residues. CDR3 sequence reads: CASSLLQGANYGYTF. CDR3 sequence (DNA): TGTGCCAGCAGTTTACTCCAGGGGGCTAACTATGGCTACACCTTC.

The chain joins TRBV7-9 to TRBJ2-1; 8 nucleotides match TRBD2. This CDR3 region has 16 residues. V was pared by 4 bases and J by 3 bases, with 8 bases of the junction left unmatched. Per the germline V gene, CDR1 is SEHNR and CDR2 is FQNEAQ (reference sequence). The CDR3 loop is CASSSPREGDYNEQFF. The DNA for the CDR3 is TGTGCCAGCAGCTCACCTCGGGAGGGCGACTACAATGAGCAGTTCTTC.

This clone was seen a handful of times. The rearrangement uses TRBV9 and TRBJ2-1; D is perhaps TRBD1 (6 bases). The germline V and J ends were trimmed by 4 bases and 5 bases, with 16 bases remaining between them. Germline CDR1 is SGDLS and CDR2 is YYNGEE. The CDR3 extends over 15 amino acids. CDR3 in amino acids: CASSPPGQLNNEQFF. The DNA of the CDR3 is TGTGCCAGCAGCCCCCCCGGACAGCTTAACAATGAGCAGTTCTTC.

This clone was seen only a few times. The chain combines TRBV10-3 with TRBJ2-3, with 8 bases that match TRBD1. V was pared by 6 bases and J by 5 bases, with 7 bases of the junction left unmatched. The germline V gene has CDR1 ENHRY and CDR2 SYGVKD. The CDR3 sequence is 14 residues long. The CDR3 coding sequence is TGTGCCATCAGGAAGACAGGGGAGAGAGATACGCAGTATTTT. Its translation: CAIRKTGERDTQYF.

The chain joins TRBV19 to TRBJ1-1, with 7 bases fitting TRBD1. V lost 5 bases, J lost 5 bases, and 8 bases stayed unmatched. CDR3 size: 14 residues. Germline V CDR1 and CDR2: LNHDA, SQIVND (reference sequence). The DNA for the CDR3 is TGTGCCAGTAGTGCGACAGGGCCAAATACTGAAGCTTTCTTT. Amino acid sequence: CASSATGPNTEAFF.